Below, 14 T cell receptor beta chains from the same sample are listed, as sequenced in a study of beta chain features in type 1 diabetes. The sequenced template was cDNA made from the entire isolated RNA. Using immunoSEQ multiplex PCR, the repertoire was profiled, and TCRdb retains in-frame clones only, with some absent. The sample gives about 930,000 clones, about a sixth of which show up once; around 0.02% is in the top ten. The specimen was naive CD4+ T cells from blood. The source of these receptors is a young woman in good health.

This rearrangement joins TRBV6-1 to TRBJ2-3; no clear D gene. Trimming cost V 1 base and J 0 bases, with 11 bases left between them. CDR1 is MNHNS, CDR2 SASEGT, per germline. The CDR3 is 16 amino acids. In nucleotides, the CDR3 is TGTGCCAGCAGTGAAGACCCCCGGTGGAGCACAGATACGCAGTATTTT. It encodes CASSEDPRWSTDTQYF.

As regards this clone: Other nucleotide sequences in the sample specify the same CDR3. CDR3: CASSSGSNYGYTF. In DNA, the CDR3 is TGTGCCAGCAGTTCTGGCAGTAACTATGGCTACACCTTC. The chain combines TRBV27 with TRBJ1-2; D gene unclear. Germline V gives CDR1 MNHEY, CDR2 SMNVEV (reference sequence). The CDR3 is 13 residues long. V was clipped by 4 bases and J by 1 base, with 7 bases between them.

Notes on this clone: This sample includes further DNA sequences coding for the same CDR3. The chain carries TRBV4-2 and TRBJ2-7, with D uncertain. The CDR3 runs to 13 residues. V lost 1 base, J lost 3 bases, and 7 bases lay in between. The V gene's germline CDR1 is LGHNA and CDR2 YNFKEQ. The CDR3 bases are TGTGCCAGCAGCCAAGGGTCGGGCTACGAGCAGTACTTC. It specifies CASSQGSGYEQYF.

In this sample, this clone turned up a few times. V is TRBV6-5 and J is TRBJ1-2; TRBD1 might be the D (5 bases). The CDR3 is 13 residues long. CDR1 is MNHEY and CDR2 is SVGAGI in the germline V gene. V was pared by 6 bases and J by 1 base, with 9 bases between. CDR3 residues: CASSVQGNYGYTF. CDR3 nucleotide sequence: TGTGCCAGCAGCGTCCAGGGTAACTATGGCTACACCTTC.

This clone was recorded a few times. The rearrangement joins TRBV28 to TRBJ1-3; D is unresolved. V lost 3 bases and J lost 11, with 14 bases in between. The germline V gene encodes CDR1 MDHEN and CDR2 SYDVKM. The CDR3 covers 13 residues. Written as DNA, the CDR3 is TGTGCCAGCAGTTTGAGGCCCCTCGGGTCCATATATTTT. This encodes CASSLRPLGSIYF.

This clone was seen a handful of times. The CDR3 loop reads CASSLTGLEQYF. CDR3 DNA sequence: TGTGCCAGCAGCTTGACAGGGCTCGAGCAGTACTTC. J is TRBJ2-7 and V is TRBV11-1, with 7 bases matching TRBD1. The V gene end was trimmed by 3 bases and the J gene end by 6 bases; junction bases not matched to a gene: 2. The CDR3 sequence is 12 residues long. Per the germline V gene, CDR1 is SGHAT and CDR2 is FQDESV (reference sequence).

This clone has just a few counts. The chain has TRBV15 and TRBJ2-1; a possible D gene is TRBD1 (6 bases). This CDR3 contains 20 residues. Germline V gene sequence: CDR1 LNHNV, CDR2 YYDKDF (reference sequence). Trimming cost V 3 bases and J 0 bases, with 24 bases left between them. The CDR3 spells CATSSTTVRSRGSSYNEQFF. The CDR3 DNA sequence: TGTGCCACCAGCAGCACGACAGTACGTTCCAGGGGAAGCTCCTACAATGAGCAGTTCTTC.

This clone occurred a few times. J is TRBJ2-5 and V is TRBV4-2, with TRBD2 as a possible D gene (5 bases). Trimming removed 4 bases from V and 2 bases from J, with 5 bases in between. Germline V gene sequence: CDR1 LGHNA, CDR2 YNFKEQ. The CDR3 is 12 amino acids. In DNA, the CDR3 is TGTGCCAGCAGCCGGGAGCAAGAGACCCAGTACTTC. Amino acids: CASSREQETQYF.

A few counts support this clone. CDR3 DNA sequence: TGTGCCAGCAGGATACGACTAGCGGGATCCTACAATGAGCAGTTCTTC. It translates to CASRIRLAGSYNEQFF. This sequence joins TRBV25-1 and TRBJ2-1; 11 bases fit TRBD2. This CDR3 comprises 16 residues. J gave up 1 base and V 6 bases, and 5 bases lay outside the gene matches. The germline CDR1 and CDR2 sequences are MGHDK and SYGVNS.

This chain links TRBV5-1 with TRBJ2-4; 13 nucleotides line up with TRBD2. Losses at the gene ends were 0 bases for V and 0 bases for J; bases not matched to a gene: 12. The CDR3 has 21 residues. The germline CDR1 and CDR2 sequences are SGHRS and YFSETQ. The CDR3 DNA reads TGCGCCAGCAGCTTGGGGTTACTAGCGGGAGGGCCCCAGTCAGCCAAAAACATTCAGTACTTC. Amino acid sequence: CASSLGLLAGGPQSAKNIQYF.

The chain carries TRBV5-1 and TRBJ2-5; tentatively, D is TRBD2 (5 bases). CDR1 is SGHRS and CDR2 is YFSETQ in the germline V gene. V was pared by 0 bases and J by 0 bases, with 12 bases between. CDR3 size: 16 residues. The CDR3 nucleotides are TGCGCCAGCAGCTTGGTGCCTAGCAGCAACCAAGAGACCCAGTACTTC. Protein product: CASSLVPSSNQETQYF.

This chain connects TRBV5-1 to TRBJ1-2, with 7 bases identical to TRBD1. V shed 4 bases, J shed 4 bases, and the junction held 4 bases outside the gene matches. Looked up from germline, CDR1 is SGHRS and CDR2 is YFSETQ. This CDR3 comprises 13 residues. This chain's CDR3 is CASSISGGYGYTF. CDR3 sequence (DNA): TGCGCCAGCAGCATATCAGGGGGCTATGGCTACACCTTC.

The table lists this clone with a few counts. J is TRBJ2-3 and V is TRBV5-1, with D unclear. From germline, CDR1 is SGHRS and CDR2 YFSETQ. The germline V and J ends were trimmed by 4 bases and 5 bases, with 11 bases remaining between them. The CDR3 has 13 residues. CDR3 region: CASSPGNEDTQYF. As DNA, the CDR3 is TGCGCCAGCAGCCCAGGAAACGAAGATACGCAGTATTTT.

The rearrangement uses TRBV18 and TRBJ2-4; 7 positions agree with TRBD2. Germline V gene lookup returns CDR1 KGHSH and CDR2 LQKENI. V dropped 6 bases and J dropped 3; count of bases not matched to a gene: 8. The CDR3 has 15 amino acids. CDR3: CASSPGGSGKNIQYF. In DNA, the CDR3 is TGTGCCAGCTCCCCGGGGGGTTCGGGCAAAAACATTCAGTACTTC.